This T cell receptor (beta chain) was documented in a study of control samples from healthy donors and cancer patients. From germline, CDR1 is GTSNPN and CDR2 SVGIG (reference sequence). This CDR3 spans 15 amino acids. Trimming cost V 0 bases and J 8 bases, with 17 bases left between them. Clones were sequenced by immunoSEQ multiplex PCR, and TCRdb holds only the in-frame ones, with some missing. This sample has over 100,000 clones, with more than 85% found just once. The receptor comes from a woman in her fifties or sixties in good health. The sample comprised blood. The chain links TRBV30 to TRBJ2-1; a possible D gene is TRBD1 (5 bases). For the CDR3, the DNA is TGTGCCTGGAGTGTAGGGGCCCGTTCGGTTGATGAGCAGTTCTTC. The encoded protein is CAWSVGARSVDEQFF.